This T cell receptor (beta chain) was sequenced in a study of cytomegalovirus exposure and HLA in healthy donors. Notes on the study in general: Available immune exposure information covered CMV serostatus only.

The CDR3 extends over 16 amino acids. The germline CDR1 and CDR2 sequences are SGHRS and YFSETQ. J gave up 1 base and V 4 bases, and 8 bases lay outside the gene matches. Comment on this clone: Antigen specificity is unknown.

PCR employed 60 Vbeta and 13 Jbeta primers. The protocol was immunoSEQ multiplex PCR, while the TCRdb copy is restricted to in-frame clones and leaves out a portion. The sample lists roughly 100,000 clones; approximately 71% were seen once. The V call is TRBV5-1, the J call TRBJ1-2; 9 bases fit TRBD1. The source of this sequence is a man aged 35-49 years in good health and CMV-seronegative. Source material: PBMCs. This CDR3 is CASSAPGTGRNYGYTF. The DNA for the CDR3 is TGCGCCAGCAGCGCCCCCGGGACAGGGCGTAACTATGGCTACACCTTC.